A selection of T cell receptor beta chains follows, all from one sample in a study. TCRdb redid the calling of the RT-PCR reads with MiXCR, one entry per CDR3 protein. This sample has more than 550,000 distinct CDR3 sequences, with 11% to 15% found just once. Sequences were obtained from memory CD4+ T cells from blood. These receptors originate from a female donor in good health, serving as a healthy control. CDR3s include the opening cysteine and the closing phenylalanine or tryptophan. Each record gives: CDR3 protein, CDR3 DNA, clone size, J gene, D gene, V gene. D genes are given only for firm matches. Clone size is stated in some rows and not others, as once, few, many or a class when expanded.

CDR3 protein: CSVGLAGGMTQYF
CDR3 DNA: TGCAGCGTGGGACTAGCGGGGGGGATGACCCAGTACTTC
clone size: NA
J gene: TRBJ2-5
D gene: TRBD2
V gene: TRBV20-1

CDR3 protein: CSASNSGGAGDTQYF
CDR3 DNA: TGCAGTGCTAGTAACAGCGGGGGGGCCGGAGATACGCAGTATTTT
clone size: few
J gene: TRBJ2-3
D gene: TRBD2
V gene: TRBV20-1

CDR3 protein: CASSPRARNQPQHF
CDR3 DNA: TGTGCCAGCAGTCCGCGGGCCCGCAATCAGCCCCAGCATTTT
clone size: many
J gene: TRBJ1-5
D gene: NA
V gene: TRBV6-6

CDR3 protein: CASSQEGRAINEKLFF
CDR3 DNA: TGCGCCAGCAGCCAAGAAGGCAGGGCCATTAATGAAAAACTGTTTTTT
clone size: few
J gene: TRBJ1-4
D gene: NA
V gene: TRBV4-3

CDR3 protein: CAAGGAAKNIQYF
CDR3 DNA: TGTGCTGCAGGGGGCGCGGCCAAAAACATTCAGTACTTC
clone size: few
J gene: TRBJ2-4
D gene: TRBD1
V gene: TRBV12-5

CDR3 protein: CASSSGSSGNNEQFF
CDR3 DNA: TGCGCCAGCAGCTCCGGTTCTAGCGGGAACAATGAGCAGTTCTTC
clone size: NA
J gene: TRBJ2-1
D gene: TRBD2
V gene: TRBV5-1

CDR3 protein: CASSVVWVGNTEAFF
CDR3 DNA: TGTGCCAGCAGCGTAGTTTGGGTGGGGAACACTGAAGCTTTCTTT
clone size: few
J gene: TRBJ1-1
D gene: NA
V gene: TRBV9

CDR3 protein: CASSGGRSGSDTQYF
CDR3 DNA: TGCGCCAGCAGCGGCGGTCGCTCAGGGTCAGATACGCAGTATTTT
clone size: NA
J gene: TRBJ2-3
D gene: NA
V gene: TRBV5-1

CDR3 protein: CASSVVTGRSETQYF
CDR3 DNA: TGTGCCAGCAGCGTCGTAACAGGGCGAAGCGAGACCCAGTACTTC
clone size: NA
J gene: TRBJ2-5
D gene: NA
V gene: TRBV9

CDR3 protein: CASSPLVTSGANVLTF
CDR3 DNA: TGTGCCAGCAGTCCCCTCGTTACCTCTGGGGCCAACGTCCTGACTTTC
clone size: few
J gene: TRBJ2-6
D gene: NA
V gene: TRBV27

CDR3 protein: CASSLGLDYGTDTQYF
CDR3 DNA: TGTGCCAGCAGCTTGGGGTTAGACTATGGCACAGATACGCAGTATTTT
clone size: many
J gene: TRBJ2-3
D gene: NA
V gene: TRBV11-2

CDR3 protein: CVTGGADTQYF
CDR3 DNA: TGCGTGACAGGGGGCGCAGATACGCAGTATTTT
clone size: NA
J gene: TRBJ2-3
D gene: TRBD1
V gene: TRBV20-1

CDR3 protein: CSAPPGQNKYEQYF
CDR3 DNA: TGCAGTGCCCCCCCGGGACAGAACAAGTACGAGCAGTACTTC
clone size: many
J gene: TRBJ2-7
D gene: TRBD1
V gene: TRBV20-1